This TCR beta chain is from a study of neurological immune-mediated disorders (dated 2019 in TCRdb). With respect to the entire study: Peripheral blood TCR-beta repertoires from patients with HTLV-I-associated myelopathy (HAM/TSP), patients with multiple sclerosis, and healthy controls were compared in the study using UMI-based sequencing. The cohort comprised roughly 70 subjects: some 15 HAM/TSP patients, around 34 multiple sclerosis patients and approximately 20 healthy controls. The approximately 110 TCR-beta libraries included longitudinal samples, technical triplicates and paired sorted CD4+ and CD8+ T-cell subsets alongside PBMC samples. Longitudinal HAM/TSP and healthy donors had 3 time-points each (roughly 3-40 month intervals). On the study overall, not on this receptor specifically: No identical CDR3 amino acid sequences were shared among expanded clones across subjects, suggesting private TCR-beta repertoires in all groups. TCR clonal expansion was highest in HAM/TSP patients and lowest in MS patients, with MS patients falling below even healthy controls.

The cysteine opens and the phenylalanine closes a CDR3 of 14 amino acids. Kept here is only the CDR3 DNA, which spans 42 bases and is read in frame from base 1. Taken from the germline V gene, the CDR1 and CDR2 loops are MDHEN and SYDVKM. The trim is 5 bases for V and 5 bases for J, with a gap of 16 bases between the germline ends. To synthesize cDNA, template-switch 5'RACE was performed with a primer carrying a 10-nucleotide random unique molecular identifier so that each TCR transcript was tagged. Each sequencing run produced over 170 million TCR-beta sequences covering 15-18 subjects. The RNeasy kit was used for extraction of total RNA. TCR-beta VDJ regions were amplified with primers for the TCR constant region and the 5'RACE anchor, using the KAPA Real-time Library Amplification kit. A first PCR added sample indexes and Illumina adaptors, and a second PCR then raised library yield. After Ampure bead purification, the roughly 650 bp TCR product was size-selected on a 2% E-gel SizeSelection system. Library quality was checked on a Bioanalyzer, concentration was measured with Qubit, and libraries were quantified with the Kapa Library Quantification kit before pooling. An Illumina HiSeq 2500 was used to sequence the libraries paired-end at 2 x 150 bp. To increase sequence diversity, about 23-30% phiX was spiked into each library pool. The paper's data handling went like this. Quality-filtered reads were processed with the UMI-based MiGEC pipeline, which removed over 75% of raw TCR sequences during error correction. IMGT germline references were used for alignment of VDJ genes, and clonotypes were defined by a unique CDR3 amino acid sequence together with V-J genes. Clonal expansion, Shannon diversity and CDR3 relatedness (CalcPairwiseDistances, ClusterSamples) were evaluated with VDJtools, and phylogenetic trees were built with CLCbio workbench. A clone was classed as expanded if it had 8 or more unique UMIs, a cutoff based on coefficient-of-variation modelling across technical triplicates. The public reads were reanalyzed by TCRdb: fastp trimming at Q25, MiXCR alignment, in-frame beta chains only. Every entry covers one CDR3 protein and lists the most common genes and DNA from its rows. TCRdb, rather than the study authors, made the V and J calls. Counted in this sample were tens of thousands of distinct CDR3 sequences; 7.5% to 9.5% of them appeared once. The ten top clones hold under 2% of the sample.

What the time point label conveys for this sample: longitudinal time-point 3. The healthy controls were volunteers from a blood bank in Maryland, USA. Libraries from unsorted PBMCs were made from 2 million PBMCs kept in RNAlater at -80 degrees C until RNA extraction. Peripheral blood was subjected to Ficoll-Hypaque density gradient centrifugation to isolate PBMCs, which were then cryopreserved in liquid nitrogen. This clonotype was counted between two and nine times. The specificity of this receptor is unknown. Per-base qualities were not stored, and no clone one base away is much larger. The clonotype originates from a woman in her 40s in good health. The rearrangement joined TRBV28 to TRBJ2-7, with the D gene call left open. Material for sequencing was PBMCs. The CDR3 amino acid sequence is: CASSPSTGPNEQYF. The DNA reads TGTGCCAGCAGTCCTTCGACTGGCCCCAACGAGCAGTACTTC.